What follows are 18 T cell receptor beta chains derived from one specimen sequenced in a study of OX40 agonist ivuxolimab in advanced cancers. Generated by immunoSEQ multiplex PCR, the TCRdb table keeps only in-frame clones and is missing some. The data contain about 17,000 clones, roughly nine tenths of them singletons. Sequencing was performed on CD4+ or CD8+ T cells sorted from blood, taken in a trial of the OX40 agonist ivuxolimab. The receptors derive from an adult with an advanced solid tumor such as melanoma, head and neck, liver or kidney cancer.

The J gene is TRBJ2-7, the V gene TRBV7-9; D gene uncertain. This CDR3 comprises 15 residues. CDR1 and CDR2 from the germline V gene are SEHNR and FQNEAQ (reference sequence). The V end was cut by 5 bases, the J end by 4 bases, with 18 bases between. The CDR3 spells CASSDPLRIGYEQYF. Written as DNA, the CDR3 is TGTGCCAGCAGCGATCCTTTGAGGATTGGGTACGAGCAGTACTTC.

The CDR3 sequence: CASSGTGPYGYTF. The CDR3, as DNA: TGTGCCAGTAGCGGGACAGGCCCCTATGGCTACACCTTC. This sequence joins TRBV19 and TRBJ1-2; 8 positions agree with TRBD1. J lost 4 bases, V lost 6 bases, and 4 bases had no gene match. Germline values: CDR1 LNHDA, CDR2 SQIVND (reference sequence). The CDR3 covers 13 residues.

The chain joins TRBV9 to TRBJ1-4; 7 nucleotides align to TRBD1. The CDR3 covers 17 residues. J was trimmed by 8 bases and V by 4 bases; bases with no gene match: 17. The germline CDR1 and CDR2 sequences are SGDLS and YYNGEE. CDR3 residues: CASSSGMWTGKMEKLFF. In DNA form, the CDR3 reads TGTGCCAGCAGCTCCGGCATGTGGACAGGAAAAATGGAAAAACTGTTTTTT.

The V call is TRBV27, the J call TRBJ1-6; TRBD1 agrees at 7 bases. This CDR3 has 15 residues. CDR1 is MNHEY, CDR2 SMNVEV, per germline (reference sequence). V trimming: 6 bases; J trimming: 8 bases; junction bases outside the gene matches: 10. The CDR3 sequence is CASSELTTGYSPLHF. The CDR3 DNA reads TGTGCCAGCAGCGAGCTTACGACAGGGTATTCACCCCTCCACTTT.

The chain links TRBV30 to TRBJ1-1, with a weak D call TRBD1 (5 bases). Trimming removed 3 bases at V and 6 bases at J, with 14 bases between. The CDR3 loop spans 13 amino acids. Germline assignment: CDR1 GTSNPN and CDR2 SVGIG (reference sequence). The CDR3 nucleotides are TGTGCCTGGAGGACTTTGGGGGTCCCTGAAGCTTTCTTT. Translation gives CAWRTLGVPEAFF.

The chain recombines TRBV4-1 with TRBJ2-3; D possibly matches TRBD1 or TRBD2 (5 bases each). This CDR3 comprises 16 residues. V was cut by 4 bases and J by 3 bases, with 17 bases left in between. Germline V CDR1 and CDR2: MGHRA, YSYEKL. The CDR3 DNA is TGCGCCAGCAGCCCTCAAACGGGACCCGTTACAGATACGCAGTATTTT. Protein product: CASSPQTGPVTDTQYF.

V is TRBV27 and J is TRBJ1-1; 7 bases fit TRBD1. Germline-derived CDR1 and CDR2 are MNHEY and SMNVEV (reference sequence). The CDR3 loop spans 15 amino acids. The trim removed 4 bases at V and 0 bases at J, leaving 5 bases unmatched. CDR3 region: CASSSLQGLNTEAFF. The CDR3 DNA sequence: TGTGCCAGCAGTTCCTTACAGGGGCTGAACACTGAAGCTTTCTTT.

This clone was recorded only once. The V and J genes are TRBV7-9 and TRBJ2-7; 8 nucleotides match TRBD1. The CDR3 has 13 amino acids. In germline, CDR1 is SEHNR, CDR2 FQNEAQ (reference sequence). Trimming at V came to 5 bases and at J to 6 bases, leaving 6 bases not matched to a gene. CDR3 sequence reads: CASSPSGGFEQYF. CDR3 DNA: TGTGCCAGCAGCCCCTCAGGGGGCTTCGAGCAGTACTTC.

This chain connects TRBV14 to TRBJ1-2; D gene unclear. This CDR3 has 14 amino acids. Germline CDR1 SGHDN, CDR2 FVKESK. V was shortened by 0 bases and J by 4 bases, with 9 bases between the two germline ends. CDR3 sequence: CASSQETAIYGYTF. The CDR3 region has the DNA TGTGCCAGCAGCCAAGAGACGGCGATCTATGGCTACACCTTC. Full variable domain (outside the CDR3, taken from reference TRBV14 and TRBJ1-2): EAGVTQFPSHSVIEKGQTVTLRCDPISGHDNLYWYRRVMGKEIKFLLHFVKESKQDESGMPNNRFLAERTGGTYSTLKVQPAELEDSGVYFCASSQETAIYGYTFGSGTRLTVV.

This chain links TRBV10-3 with TRBJ1-5; 8 bases align to TRBD1. The length of the CDR3 is 18 residues. Looked up from germline, CDR1 is ENHRY and CDR2 is SYGVKD. V shed 3 bases and J 0 bases; nucleotides not matched to a gene: 10. The CDR3 coding sequence is TGTGCCATCAGTGACCAGGGGGCGGGACAGGTTAGCAATCAGCCCCAGCATTTT. This sequence encodes CAISDQGAGQVSNQPQHF.

This chain joins TRBV10-2 and TRBJ1-5, with a possible D match to TRBD1 (6 bases). The CDR3 has 15 residues. V was trimmed by 1 base and J by 5 bases, leaving 12 bases between them. Germline V CDR1 and CDR2: WSHSY, SAAADI. The CDR3 sequence: CASSEYRERDQPQHF. The CDR3 coding sequence is TGCGCCAGCAGTGAGTACAGGGAGCGGGATCAGCCCCAGCATTTT.

The J gene is TRBJ1-5, the V gene TRBV5-6; 9 bases are a match to TRBD1. The CDR3 runs to 14 residues. The germline gives CDR1 SGHDT, CDR2 YYEEEE. The J segment lost 6 bases and the V segment lost 6 bases, leaving 7 bases of the junction unmatched. CDR3 in amino acids: CASTRGQGSQPQHF. The CDR3 DNA is TGTGCCAGCACCCGGGGACAGGGATCTCAGCCCCAGCATTTT.

The chain joins TRBV27 to TRBJ1-1, with TRBD1 as a possible D gene (5 bases). The CDR3 has 16 amino acids. Between the trimmed V and J ends, which lost 2 bases and 0 bases, there was a span of 13 bases. The germline CDR1 and CDR2 sequences are MNHEY and SMNVEV (reference sequence). This CDR3 reads CASSLAGVYLNTEAFF. The CDR3 region has the DNA TGTGCCAGCAGTTTAGCGGGGGTGTACTTGAACACTGAAGCTTTCTTT.

The chain carries TRBV11-2 and TRBJ2-1; possibly TRBD1 for D (7 bases). CDR1 and CDR2 (germline): SGHAT, FQNNGV. Trimming shortened V by 4 bases and J by 10 bases, and 11 bases separated the two germline ends. CDR3 length: 12 residues. CDR3 sequence (DNA): TGTGCCAGCAGCTCCCAGGGGGGCGAGCAGTTCTTC. It translates to CASSSQGGEQFF. Complete variable domain (other parts from reference TRBV11-2 and TRBJ2-1): EAGVAQSPRYKIIEKRQSVAFWCNPISGHATLYWYQQILGQGPKLLIQFQNNGVVDDSQLPKDRFSAERLKGVDSTLKIQPAKLEDSAVYLCASSSQGGEQFFGPGTRLTVL.

This sequence joins TRBV27 and TRBJ2-7; D not resolved. This CDR3 region has 14 residues. Germline V gives CDR1 MNHEY, CDR2 SMNVEV (reference sequence). The V and J ends lost 3 bases and 2 bases respectively, with 11 bases between them. CDR3 coding DNA: TGTGCCAGCAGTTTCGGCGAGCCTGCCTACGAGCAGTACTTC. As protein: CASSFGEPAYEQYF.

This sequence joins TRBV5-6 and TRBJ2-2, with 9 bases matching TRBD1. V lost 3 bases, J lost 1 base, and 10 bases stayed unmatched. CDR3 length equals 18 residues. CDR1 is SGHDT, CDR2 YYEEEE, per germline. CDR3 sequence (DNA): TGTGCCAGCAGCTCTTCAGACACAGGGGGCTTGAACACCGGGGAGCTGTTTTTT. Its protein is CASSSSDTGGLNTGELFF.

CDR3 in amino acids: CATSILGSSYNEQFF. The CDR3 nucleotides are TGTGCCACCTCCATCCTAGGAAGCTCCTACAATGAGCAGTTCTTC. The chain is built from TRBV2 and TRBJ2-1; no clear D. The CDR3 contains 15 residues. Germline V CDR1 and CDR2: SNHLY, FYNNEI. Deletions cut 10 bases from V and 0 bases from J, with 16 bases between.

The V call is TRBV5-1, the J call TRBJ2-1, with 8 bases lining up with TRBD1. The CDR3 extends over 16 amino acids. Looked up from germline, CDR1 is SGHRS and CDR2 is YFSETQ. J was trimmed by 7 bases and V by 5 bases; bases with no gene match: 14. The CDR3, as DNA: TGCGCCAGCAGTTCCACCCCCGGGACAGGTAGGAATGAGCAGTTCTTC. It codes for CASSSTPGTGRNEQFF.